Below, 25 T cell receptor beta chains from the same sample are listed, as sequenced in a study of blood T cell repertoires in COVID-19 (dated by TCRdb to 2020 to 2022). Library preparation used the immunoSEQ multiplex PCR assay. Imported from immuneACCESS, the table was reduced by TCRdb to in-frame sequences with V and J called. These copies leave out some clones; in studies compared against another copy, an unresolved V gene accounts for under half, and the cause of the remainder is not known. This sample gives about 200,000 clones in total; 80% to 85% of them show up just once. The ten largest clones add up to roughly 7% of the sample. The sequencing sample was made of PBMCs or T cells enriched from blood (not recorded which). The receptor source for this set is a man aged 35-49 years who had recovered from COVID-19.

The V call is TRBV7-9, the J call TRBJ2-1, with 9 nucleotides matching TRBD1. In germline, CDR1 is SEHNR, CDR2 FQNEAQ (reference sequence). The ends lost 3 bases at V and 7 bases at J; junction bases unmatched: 1. This CDR3 contains 13 residues. The chain's CDR3 is CASSLTGGNEQFF. CDR3 DNA sequence: TGTGCCAGCAGCTTGACAGGGGGGAATGAGCAGTTCTTC.

The J gene is TRBJ1-6, the V gene TRBV14; D gene ambiguous. Germline CDR1 and CDR2: SGHDN and FVKESK. V was trimmed by 2 bases and J by 6 bases, leaving 8 bases between them. The CDR3 runs 14 residues. CDR3: CASSQRGINSPLHF. In DNA, the CDR3 is TGTGCCAGCAGCCAAAGAGGAATTAATTCACCCCTCCACTTT.

The chain employs TRBV7-9 and TRBJ1-3; TRBD1 matches 8 bases. The CDR3 runs to 17 residues. V lost 7 bases to trimming and J lost 2 bases; unmatched junction nucleotides: 13. CDR1 is SEHNR, CDR2 FQNEAQ, per germline (reference sequence). CDR3 nucleotide sequence: TGTGCCAGCAACAATGGGAAACGACAGGGGACTGGAAACACCATATATTTT. It translates to CASNNGKRQGTGNTIYF.

The chain uses TRBV5-1 and TRBJ2-7, with 7 positions matching TRBD2. CDR1 is SGHRS, CDR2 YFSETQ, per germline. The junction had 8 bases not matched to a gene; V was cut back by 0 bases and J by 2 bases. The CDR3 has 16 residues. CDR3 sequence (DNA): TGCGCCAGCAGCTTGGCCGCTACTAGCGTCCCCTACGAGCAGTACTTC. Residues: CASSLAATSVPYEQYF.

V and J are TRBV28 and TRBJ1-5; 9 nucleotides agree with TRBD1. J was trimmed by 4 bases and V by 4 bases; bases with no gene match: 8. Germline V lookup: CDR1 MDHEN, CDR2 SYDVKM. CDR3 length: 16 amino acids. DNA of the CDR3: TGTGCCAGCAGTTCCAGAGTGGGACAGGGAAATCAGCCCCAGCATTTT. It encodes CASSSRVGQGNQPQHF.

The chain uses TRBV24-1 and TRBJ1-3; the D is unclear. This CDR3 is 11 amino acids long. Trimming pared 4 bases from V and 9 bases from J, leaving 6 bases between. The V gene's germline CDR1 is KGHDR and CDR2 SFDVKD. The CDR3 here is CATSDGVTIYF. The CDR3 nucleotides read TGTGCCACCAGTGACGGAGTCACCATATATTTT.

The V and J genes are TRBV6-5 and TRBJ1-1; D is uncertain. The V end lost 6 bases, the J end lost 1 base, and 12 bases lay between the germline ends. The germline V gene has CDR1 MNHEY and CDR2 SVGAGI. The CDR3 is made up of 14 amino acids. The CDR3 region is CASSPPAANTEAFF. In DNA form, the CDR3 reads TGTGCCAGCAGCCCGCCTGCGGCGAACACTGAAGCTTTCTTT.

This sequence joins TRBV6-5 and TRBJ1-2; D unclear. The CDR3 consists of 14 residues. Germline lookup yields CDR1 MNHEY and CDR2 SVGAGI. V shed 4 bases and J shed 2 bases, with 11 bases lying between them. The CDR3 protein is CASSSPTVNYGYTF. The CDR3 nucleotides read TGTGCCAGCAGTTCCCCAACTGTAAACTATGGCTACACCTTC.

The chain couples TRBV18 to TRBJ1-2; D possibly corresponds to TRBD1 (6 bases). The V end lost 6 bases, the J end lost 0 bases, and 14 bases lay between the germline ends. This CDR3 contains 15 residues. In germline, CDR1 is KGHSH, CDR2 LQKENI. The CDR3 bases are TGTGCCAGCTCCCAACAGGGACGCGCTAACTATGGCTACACCTTC. Translation: CASSQQGRANYGYTF.

This clone was found a few times. This chain uses TRBV4-3 with TRBJ2-7; maybe TRBD2 (6 bases). The CDR3 has 14 amino acids. Germline values: CDR1 LGHNA, CDR2 YSLEER. Trimming cost V 0 bases and J 4 bases, with 10 bases left between them. For the CDR3, the DNA is TGCGCCAGCAGCCAAGATTATCGGGGGTACGAGCAGTACTTC. It codes for CASSQDYRGYEQYF.

CDR3 DNA: TGTGCCAGCTCACCACAGGGGAAAACGAACACTGAAGCTTTCTTT. It translates to CASSPQGKTNTEAFF. The V and J genes are TRBV18 and TRBJ1-1; perhaps TRBD1 as D (5 bases). The germline V and J ends were trimmed by 1 base and 1 base, with 10 bases remaining between them. This CDR3 region has 15 residues. From germline, CDR1 is KGHSH and CDR2 LQKENI.

The chain couples TRBV18 to TRBJ1-2, with TRBD1 matching 11 bases. CDR1 and CDR2 from the germline V gene are KGHSH and LQKENI. The junction had 7 bases not matched to a gene; V was cut back by 3 bases and J by 4 bases. The CDR3 runs to 16 residues. CDR3: CASSPGTGGLGYGYTF. DNA of the CDR3: TGTGCCAGCTCACCGGGGACAGGGGGTCTCGGCTATGGCTACACCTTC. The full variable domain, its missing parts supplied by reference TRBV18 and TRBJ1-2, is NAGVMQNPRHLVRRRGQEARLRCSPMKGHSHVYWYRQLPEEGLKFMVYLQKENIIDESGMPKERFSAEFPKEGPSILRIQQVVRGDSAAYFCASSPGTGGLGYGYTFGSGTRLTVV.

This sequence joins TRBV19 and TRBJ1-1, with a weak D call TRBD1 (6 bases). V was shortened by 5 bases and J by 4 bases, with 14 bases between the two germline ends. The CDR3 length is 14 residues. Germline V gives CDR1 LNHDA, CDR2 SQIVND (reference sequence). In nucleotides, the CDR3 is TGTGCCAGTAGTCCCCGGGCAGGGGCCACTGAAGCTTTCTTT. Translation: CASSPRAGATEAFF.

V gene TRBV19 combines with J gene TRBJ2-3, with 8 bases lining up with TRBD2. The germline V gene encodes CDR1 LNHDA and CDR2 SQIVND (reference sequence). Losses at the gene ends were 8 bases for V and 1 base for J; bases not matched to a gene: 5. This CDR3 region has 14 residues. The CDR3 region has the DNA TGTGCCAGTGCCCAGCGGGGGCGCACAGATACGCAGTATTTT. This gives the protein CASAQRGRTDTQYF.

V gene TRBV28 combines with J gene TRBJ1-2; D not resolved. The CDR3 has 11 residues. Per the germline V gene, CDR1 is MDHEN and CDR2 is SYDVKM. The V end was cut by 3 bases, the J end by 8 bases, with 7 bases between. CDR3 nucleotide sequence: TGTGCCAGCAGTTTGGGCGAAGGCTACACCTTC. As protein: CASSLGEGYTF.

The rearrangement uses TRBV6-1 and TRBJ1-6; D not certain. V gave up 2 bases and J gave up 0 bases, with 5 bases separating them. CDR1 and CDR2 from the germline V gene are MNHNS and SASEGT. The CDR3 covers 15 residues. CDR3 sequence: CASSEFSSYNSPLHF. The CDR3 bases are TGTGCCAGCAGTGAATTTAGCTCCTATAATTCACCCCTCCACTTT.

The rearrangement links TRBV7-9 to TRBJ1-1; no clear D gene. V was pared by 0 bases and J by 6 bases, with 8 bases between. The CDR3 runs 13 residues. Germline V gives CDR1 SEHNR, CDR2 FQNEAQ (reference sequence). The CDR3 nucleotides are TGTGCCAGCAGCTTAGCAGGGAGGGCTGAAGCTTTCTTT. The encoded protein is CASSLAGRAEAFF.

The rearrangement links TRBV5-5 to TRBJ2-1; weak D call: TRBD1 (6 bases). Trimming removed 6 bases from V and 9 bases from J, with 22 bases in between. The CDR3 spans 15 residues. Germline loops: CDR1 SGHKS, CDR2 YYEKEE (reference sequence). CDR3 DNA sequence: TGTGCCAGCACCCTCCAGGTAACAGGGCACGGTGAGCAGTTCTTC. Translated: CASTLQVTGHGEQFF.

This chain joins TRBV6-5 and TRBJ1-5; D ambiguous. CDR3 length: 14 residues. Germline CDR1 is MNHEY and CDR2 is SVGAGI. The V gene lost 5 bases and the J gene lost 0 bases, with 8 bases spanning the gap. DNA of the CDR3: TGTGCCAGCAGTCCGACTGTTAGCAATCAGCCCCAGCATTTT. This codes for CASSPTVSNQPQHF.

The V and J genes are TRBV10-3 and TRBJ1-1, with D possibly TRBD1 on 5 matching bases. In germline, CDR1 is ENHRY, CDR2 SYGVKD. The CDR3 has 14 amino acids. The ends were cut back, 4 bases at V and 4 bases at J, with 13 bases in the middle. CDR3 loop: CAISGTRPSTEAFF. CDR3 nucleotide sequence: TGTGCCATCAGTGGGACACGGCCGAGCACTGAAGCTTTCTTT.

V gene TRBV25-1 combines with J gene TRBJ2-3, with 12 bases matching TRBD2. Looked up from germline, CDR1 is MGHDK and CDR2 is SYGVNS. The CDR3 is 16 residues long. Trimming took 5 bases from V and 2 from J; bases not matched to a gene: 5. CDR3 nucleotide sequence: TGTGCCAGCAGTAGCCCTAGCGGGGGGGTCACAGATACGCAGTATTTT. Protein: CASSSPSGGVTDTQYF. The whole variable domain, remainder taken from reference TRBV25-1 and TRBJ2-3, is EADIYQTPRYLVIGTGKKITLECSQTMGHDKMYWYQQDPGMELHLIHYSYGVNSTEKGDLSSESTVSRIRTEHFPLTLESARPSHTSQYLCASSSPSGGVTDTQYFGPGTRLTVL.

This chain connects TRBV7-2 to TRBJ2-7, with D maybe TRBD2 (5 bases). The CDR3 consists of 14 residues. V was trimmed by 1 base and J by 3 bases, leaving 10 bases between them. Germline V gene data show CDR1 as SGHTA and CDR2 as FQGNSA. As DNA, the CDR3 is TGTGCCAGCAGCTTAGAACGAGGGCACTACGAGCAGTACTTC. It codes for CASSLERGHYEQYF.

The sample holds one count of this clone. This chain connects TRBV4-1 to TRBJ2-7, with D unclear. This CDR3 contains 15 residues. Germline CDR1 and CDR2: MGHRA and YSYEKL. V gave up 4 bases and J gave up 0 bases, with 13 bases separating them. The CDR3 region has the DNA TGCGCCAGCAGCCGGAGCGAATTAAGCTCCTACGAGCAGTACTTC. The encoded protein is CASSRSELSSYEQYF.

In nucleotides, the CDR3 is TGTGCCACTGGGACAGGGATATACAATGAGCAGTTCTTC. This sequence encodes CATGTGIYNEQFF. V and J are TRBV2 and TRBJ2-1, with 9 bases that match TRBD1. CDR1 and CDR2 (germline): SNHLY, FYNNEI. Trimming took 10 bases from V and 4 from J; bases not matched to a gene: 5. This CDR3 spans 13 amino acids.

This chain connects TRBV4-2 to TRBJ1-3; TRBD1 aligns across 8 bases. The V gene's germline CDR1 is LGHNA and CDR2 YNFKEQ. This CDR3 contains 17 residues. Trimming cost V 1 base and J 4 bases; bases outside gene matches: 9. The CDR3 spells CASSQVGQGALGNTIYF. The CDR3, as DNA: TGTGCCAGCAGCCAAGTTGGCCAGGGGGCGCTCGGAAACACCATATATTTT.